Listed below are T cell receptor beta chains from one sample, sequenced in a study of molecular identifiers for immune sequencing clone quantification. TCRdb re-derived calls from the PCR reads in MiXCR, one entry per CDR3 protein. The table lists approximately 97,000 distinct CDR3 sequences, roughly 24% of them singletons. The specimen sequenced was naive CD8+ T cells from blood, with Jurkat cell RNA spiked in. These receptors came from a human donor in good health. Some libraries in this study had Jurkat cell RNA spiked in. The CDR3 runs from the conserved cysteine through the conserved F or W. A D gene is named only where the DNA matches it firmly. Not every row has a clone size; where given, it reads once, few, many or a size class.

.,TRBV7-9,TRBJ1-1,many,TGTGCCAGCAGGGAAGGAACAGGGCGAACAGCTGAAGCTTTCTTT,CASREGTGRTAEAFF
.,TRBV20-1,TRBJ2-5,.,TGCAGTGCTAGAGACGGTCCGGGCGTACAAGAGACCCAGTACTTC,CSARDGPGVQETQYF
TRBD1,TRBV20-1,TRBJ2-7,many,TGCAGTGCCCGACAGGGCTACGAGCAGTACTTC,CSARQGYEQYF
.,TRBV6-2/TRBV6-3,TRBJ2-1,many,TGTGCCAGCAGTTACCCGGATGAGCAGTTCTTC,CASSYPDEQFF
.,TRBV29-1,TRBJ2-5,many,TGCAGCGTTGAGGTCAGGGGGAGGCAAGAGACCCAGTACTTC,CSVEVRGRQETQYF
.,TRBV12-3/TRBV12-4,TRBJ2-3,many,TGTGCCAGCAGTTACAGAGAACCTAGCACAGATACGCAGTATTTT,CASSYREPSTDTQYF
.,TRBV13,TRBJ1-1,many,TGTGCCAGCAGTTCCAGGGCCCCCGAAGCTTTCTTT,CASSSRAPEAFF
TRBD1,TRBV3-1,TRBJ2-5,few,TGTGCCAGCAGCCTAACGACAGGGGCCAGCCAAGAGACCCAGTACTTC,CASSLTTGASQETQYF
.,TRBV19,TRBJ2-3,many,TGTGCCAGTAGTATGGACCATGTTGGCATCGGGGGTAGCGCGACTACGGGAAACACAGATACGCAGTATTTT,CASSMDHVGIGGSATTGNTDTQYF
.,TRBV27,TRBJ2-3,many,TGTGCCAGCAGTGCCCCTCCGTCCGGTGCGACAGATACGCAGTATTTT,CASSAPPSGATDTQYF
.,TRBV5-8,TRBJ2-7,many,TGTGCCAGCAGCTTGGTTGCGGGGCCCCCATACGAGCAGTACTTC,CASSLVAGPPYEQYF
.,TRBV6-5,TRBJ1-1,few,TGTGCCAGCAGTTACTCGGCCCTCGTCCAGTTGGGGGACACTGAAGCTTTCTTT,CASSYSALVQLGDTEAFF
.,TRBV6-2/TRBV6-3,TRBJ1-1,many,TGTGCCAGCAGTTACTCCCTCGGGCAGAGGTTGAACACTGAAGCTTTCTTT,CASSYSLGQRLNTEAFF
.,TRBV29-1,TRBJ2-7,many,TGCAGCGGAGGGGGTACCTACGAGCAGTACTTC,CSGGGTYEQYF
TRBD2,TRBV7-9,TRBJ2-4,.,TGTGCCAGCAGCCCGCCCGCGGGGGGGAGCTTAGCCAAAAACATTCAGTACTTC,CASSPPAGGSLAKNIQYF
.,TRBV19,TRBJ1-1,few,TGTGCCAGTAGTATGGGACAAAACACTGAAGCTTTCTTT,CASSMGQNTEAFF
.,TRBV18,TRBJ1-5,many,TGTGCCAGCTCCCCAGACACCCGCAATCAGCCCCAGCATTTT,CASSPDTRNQPQHF